This TCR beta chain was sequenced in a study of molecular identifiers for immune sequencing clone quantification. Each CDR3 protein is one row after TCRdb ran MiXCR on the PCR reads. The sample carries over 35,000 distinct CDR3 sequences, roughly 24% recorded once. This clonotype was seen a handful of times. The CDR3 length is 14 residues. The ends were cut back, 3 bases at V and 1 base at J, with 6 bases in the middle. The germline V gene encodes CDR1 MNHEY and CDR2 SVGEGT. The sample comprised naive CD8+ T cells from blood, with Jurkat cell RNA spiked in. Described subset: FACS-sorted CD8+CD4-CCR7+CD45RA+ naive T cells. The chain combines TRBV6-2 or TRBV6-3 with TRBJ2-2; no definite D call. The sequence derives from a human donor in good health. Some libraries in this study had Jurkat cell RNA spiked in. Here the CDR3 reads CASSYSMNTGELFF. The CDR3 region has the DNA TGTGCCAGCAGTTATAGCATGAACACCGGGGAGCTGTTTTTT.